The clone carrying this T cell receptor beta chain was observed at least ten times. Stated time point: newly diagnosed GD, antithyroid drugs for less than 3 months. Researchers made the TCR library from RNA that was extracted from PBMCs. Arm-PCR with iRepertoire HTBI primers amplified the CDR3 regions for these TCR beta libraries. TCRdb fed the multiplex PCR reads into MiXCR, producing one record per CDR3 protein. This table has roughly 500,000 distinct CDR3 sequences, about 13% appearing once. Unmatched junction bases numbered 2, after V lost 0 bases and J lost 2 bases. CDR3 length: 16 amino acids. Germline lookup yields CDR1 MNHEY and CDR2 SVGEGT. These data originate in a study of regulatory T cells in long-lasting Graves disease. The data also belong to a second study, concerning T cells in Graves' hyperthyroidism and ophthalmopathy. From that report: Stable Graves' hyperthyroidism meant no ophthalmopathy progression within 18 months. TCR CDR3 underwent first-round RT-PCR with the HTBI primer set. Ophthalmopathy was separated from stable hyperthyroidism by a 13 V-J model. Ophthalmopathy, as predicted by the model, came a median approximately 6.5 months after the prediction.

This chain uses TRBV6-2 or TRBV6-3 with TRBJ2-1; 9 positions agree with TRBD2. This sequence was found in a man aged 25-45 years with Graves disease. The specimen was peripheral blood mononuclear cells (PBMCs), collected at new diagnosis, from a patient treated with antithyroid drugs. This CDR3 is CASSYSLAGPYNEQFF. The CDR3 DNA is TGTGCCAGCAGTTACTCACTAGCGGGCCCCTACAATGAGCAGTTCTTC.